A single sample is the source of the 27 T cell receptor beta chains below, sequenced in a study of human T cells and chemical hapten exposure. Time point denoted: patch test 1, 2 weeks after DPC sensitization. Treatment reported: therapeutic diphenylcyclopropenone sensitization with weekly scalp DPC. One entry per CDR3 protein results from TCRdb running MiXCR on the RACE reads. This table has approximately 110,000 distinct CDR3 sequences, approximately 11% appearing once. Sequenced material: whole blood, taken in connection with sensitization to the hapten diphenylcyclopropenone (DPC). The receptors derive from a middle-aged woman with alopecia areata. Some clones in this sample may be carry-over from other donors' samples.

This clonotype appeared many times. The genes are TRBV6-5 and TRBJ1-4; D not resolved. The V end lost 3 bases, the J end lost 6 bases, and 11 bases lay between the germline ends. CDR1 and CDR2 from the germline V gene are MNHEY and SVGAGI. The CDR3 consists of 14 residues. DNA of the CDR3: TGTGCCAGCAGTTATGGAGGGTTCGATGAAAAACTGTTTTTT. It translates to CASSYGGFDEKLFF.

V usage is TRBV7-2 and J usage is TRBJ2-5, with 10 bases identical to TRBD2. V lost 5 bases, J lost 1 base, and 7 bases stayed unmatched. The CDR3 extends over 16 amino acids. Germline values: CDR1 SGHTA, CDR2 FQGNSA. In nucleotides, the CDR3 is TGTGCCAGCAGCGCCAGCGGGGGGGCTAGCCAAGAGACCCAGTACTTC. This sequence encodes CASSASGGASQETQYF.

This clonotype was seen more than once but under ten times. The J gene is TRBJ2-1, the V gene TRBV9; D perhaps matches TRBD2 (6 bases). Germline values: CDR1 SGDLS, CDR2 YYNGEE. Deletions cut 0 bases from V and 9 bases from J, with 7 bases between. The CDR3 extends over 12 amino acids. CDR3: CASSVDGGEQFF. CDR3 sequence (DNA): TGTGCCAGCAGCGTAGACGGGGGTGAGCAGTTCTTC.

This clonotype was seen at least ten times. The chain is built from TRBV7-8 and TRBJ2-7, with TRBD2 matching 8 bases. The CDR3 loop spans 16 amino acids. In germline, CDR1 is SGHVS, CDR2 FQNEAQ. The V gene end was trimmed by 5 bases and the J gene end by 0 bases; junction bases not matched to a gene: 9. In nucleotides, the CDR3 is TGTGCCAGCAGCCGCGGGGGGAGTGCCAGCTCCTACGAGCAGTACTTC. Translating gives CASSRGGSASSYEQYF.

This chain joins TRBV19 and TRBJ1-5; D may be TRBD1 (5 bases). Trimming removed 3 bases at V and 10 bases at J, with 10 bases between. The CDR3 is made up of 12 amino acids. Looked up from germline, CDR1 is LNHDA and CDR2 is SQIVND (reference sequence). This chain's CDR3 is CASSIITGPQHF. CDR3 DNA: TGTGCCAGTAGTATTATAACAGGCCCCCAGCATTTT.

This sequence joins TRBV20-1 and TRBJ2-2, with 7 bases fitting TRBD2. This CDR3 is built from 16 residues. J was trimmed by 0 bases and V by 3 bases; bases with no gene match: 7. CDR1 and CDR2 from the germline V gene are DFQATT and SNEGSKA (reference sequence). The chain's CDR3 is CSARSIGGSNTGELFF. CDR3 sequence (DNA): TGCAGTGCTAGGTCTATCGGGGGGTCGAACACCGGGGAGCTGTTTTTT.

The rearrangement joins TRBV11-2 to TRBJ2-1; D unresolved. CDR1 SGHAT and CDR2 FQNNGV come from the germline V gene. The CDR3 loop spans 15 amino acids. V lost 5 bases, J lost 3 bases, and 14 bases lay in between. The CDR3 DNA is TGTGCCAGCAGCAGAACCGGGTCCTTCTACAATGAGCAGTTCTTC. Amino acid sequence: CASSRTGSFYNEQFF.

This clonotype was picked up many times. This CDR3 reads CASSQGGNTIYF. CDR3 bases: TGTGCCAGCAGCCAAGGTGGAAACACCATATATTTT. The chain has TRBV3-1 and TRBJ1-3; D is unclear. The CDR3 runs to 12 residues. Germline assignment: CDR1 LGHDT and CDR2 YNNKEL (reference sequence). The ends were cut back, 1 base at V and 3 bases at J, with 1 base in the middle.

This clonotype was recorded at least ten times. The chain is built from TRBV7-9 and TRBJ2-3; TRBD1 is a possible D gene (6 bases). V was pared by 6 bases and J by 0 bases, with 16 bases between. Germline V gene data show CDR1 as SEHNR and CDR2 as FQNEAQ (reference sequence). The CDR3 is made up of 16 amino acids. The CDR3 protein is CASRTEPRGSTDTQYF. CDR3 nucleotides: TGTGCCAGCAGGACCGAACCCAGGGGAAGCACAGATACGCAGTATTTT.

In this sample, this clonotype turned up many times. The CDR3 loop is CASSRTSGGGTDTQYF. The CDR3 DNA reads as TGTGCCAGCAGCCGGACTAGCGGGGGGGGCACAGATACGCAGTATTTT. The chain is built from TRBV3-1 and TRBJ2-3, with TRBD2 matching over 15 bases. The CDR3 has 16 residues. V shed 4 bases, J shed 1 base, and the junction held 0 bases outside the gene matches. Germline V gene sequence: CDR1 LGHDT, CDR2 YNNKEL (reference sequence).

The chain couples TRBV2 to TRBJ2-7; 8 bases match TRBD2. Germline CDR1 and CDR2: SNHLY and FYNNEI. The CDR3 is 14 amino acids. The CDR3 sequence is CAGTSGGRLDEQYF. The CDR3 DNA is TGTGCTGGCACCAGCGGGGGTCGGCTGGACGAGCAGTACTTC.

This clonotype was seen at least ten times. The V gene is TRBV30, the J gene TRBJ2-7; D might be TRBD1 or TRBD2, each matching 5 bases. V was shortened by 7 bases and J by 3 bases, with 10 bases between the two germline ends. The CDR3 totals 11 residues. CDR1 and CDR2 (germline): GTSNPN, SVGIG (reference sequence). CDR3 region: CASTRGYEQYF. The CDR3 DNA follows: TGTGCCTCCACGAGGGGCTACGAGCAGTACTTC.

The rearrangement uses TRBV3-1 and TRBJ1-6; maybe TRBD1 (5 bases). Germline V CDR1 and CDR2: LGHDT, YNNKEL (reference sequence). This CDR3 has 16 residues. The V end was cut by 0 bases, the J end by 7 bases, with 13 bases between. CDR3 bases: TGTGCCAGCAGCCAAGATCCCGGGGCCCTGAATTCACCCCTCCACTTT. It yields the protein CASSQDPGALNSPLHF.

The table lists this clonotype with many counts. The rearrangement uses TRBV20-1 and TRBJ1-4; no reliable D call. CDR1 DFQATT and CDR2 SNEGSKA come from the germline V gene (reference sequence). V lost 5 bases to trimming and J lost 0 bases, with 10 bases between them. The CDR3 loop spans 14 amino acids. In DNA form, the CDR3 reads TGCAGTGCTTTCCCACGGGCAACTAATGAAAAACTGTTTTTT. Translation gives CSAFPRATNEKLFF.

The chain is built from TRBV7-9 and TRBJ2-7, with 7 bases that match TRBD2. This CDR3 has 13 amino acids. Germline values: CDR1 SEHNR, CDR2 FQNEAQ (reference sequence). Losses at the gene ends were 0 bases for V and 9 bases for J; bases not matched to a gene: 5. The CDR3 sequence is CASSLADWGGQYF. The CDR3 DNA reads as TGTGCCAGCAGCTTAGCAGACTGGGGGGGGCAGTACTTC.

This clonotype showed up many times. The chain uses TRBV19 and TRBJ1-4; TRBD1 might be the D (6 bases). From germline, CDR1 is LNHDA and CDR2 SQIVND (reference sequence). With 5 bases removed from V and 7 bases from J, the gap between germline ends came to 14 bases. The CDR3 spans 14 residues. CDR3 in DNA: TGTGCCAGTAGTTCCCCGGCGACAGGTGAAAAACTGTTTTTT. Its translation: CASSSPATGEKLFF.

This clonotype was picked up a small number of times. The chain combines TRBV6-6 with TRBJ2-2, with TRBD2 identical over 7 bases. This CDR3 region has 13 residues. CDR1 is MNHNY and CDR2 is SVGAGI in the germline V gene (reference sequence). V trimming: 0 bases; J trimming: 13 bases; junction bases outside the gene matches: 5. In DNA form, the CDR3 reads TGTGCCAGCAGTTACTCCGAGCGGGAAGGGCTGTTTTTT. Amino acids: CASSYSEREGLFF.

The sample holds many counts of this clonotype. The chain is built from TRBV6-6 and TRBJ2-4, with 7 positions matching TRBD1. This CDR3 has 17 residues. J gave up 6 bases and V 4 bases, and 15 bases lay outside the gene matches. CDR1 and CDR2 from the germline V gene are MNHNY and SVGAGI (reference sequence). CDR3 sequence (DNA): TGTGCCAGCAGTTCTAGGAACACGGCGGACAGGCTAAACATTCAGTACTTC. Translating it yields CASSSRNTADRLNIQYF.

This clonotype was detected a few times. This chain connects TRBV5-1 to TRBJ1-2; TRBD1 is a possible D gene (5 bases). CDR3 length: 13 amino acids. The V gene's germline CDR1 is SGHRS and CDR2 YFSETQ. The V gene lost 4 bases and the J gene lost 8 bases, with 15 bases spanning the gap. CDR3 residues: CASSPGTVEGYTF. CDR3 nucleotides: TGCGCCAGCAGCCCGGGGACGGTGGAAGGCTACACCTTC.

The V and J genes are TRBV29-1 and TRBJ1-5; D remains unclear. The CDR3 runs to 13 residues. Germline CDR1 reads SQVTM; CDR2 reads ANQGSEA. Trimming took off 3 bases at V and 0 bases at J, with 6 bases between the two ends. This CDR3 reads CSVELSSNQPQHF. In nucleotides, the CDR3 is TGCAGCGTTGAGTTAAGTAGCAATCAGCCCCAGCATTTT.

This clonotype turned up a few times. The chain joins TRBV14 to TRBJ1-5; no clear D. This CDR3 has 13 residues. Trimming cost V 4 bases and J 7 bases, with 11 bases left between them. Per germline, CDR1 SGHDN and CDR2 FVKESK. The CDR3 DNA reads as TGTGCCAGCAGCCTAGGACTGTCGCAGCCCCAGCATTTT. Its protein product is CASSLGLSQPQHF.

This clonotype appeared many times. The chain employs TRBV30 and TRBJ1-1, with D tentatively TRBD1 (5 bases). The germline gives CDR1 GTSNPN, CDR2 SVGIG (reference sequence). The V end was cut by 4 bases, the J end by 2 bases, with 14 bases between. This CDR3 region has 14 residues. The chain's CDR3 is CAWTGHGINTEAFF. The CDR3 DNA reads as TGTGCCTGGACGGGGCACGGAATTAACACTGAAGCTTTCTTT. The full variable domain, rest sourced from reference TRBV30 and TRBJ1-1, is SQTIHQWPATLVQPVGSPLSLECTVEGTSNPNLYWYRQAAGRGLQLLFYSVGIGQISSEVPQNLSASRPQDRQFILSSKKLLLSDSGFYLCAWTGHGINTEAFFGQGTRLTVV.

This clonotype was observed many times. The J gene is TRBJ2-1, the V gene TRBV21-1; TRBD1, as called in the table, went unchecked against the DNA. TRBV21-1 is reported as a pseudogene. This CDR3 has 16 amino acids. CDR3 region: CASSKEDGRGDNEQFF. In DNA, the CDR3 is TGTGCCAGCAGCAAAGAGGATGGCAGGGGGGATAATGAGCAGTTCTTC.

This clonotype came up a few times. The rearrangement links TRBV18 to TRBJ1-1; D uncertain. Germline CDR1 and CDR2: KGHSH and LQKENI. V lost 4 bases and J lost 7, with 13 bases in between. The CDR3 extends over 13 amino acids. Written as DNA, the CDR3 is TGTGCCAGCTCACTAGGACTCTCGCTTGAAGCTTTCTTT. It encodes CASSLGLSLEAFF.

This clonotype was recorded a few times. The chain carries TRBV5-1 and TRBJ2-5; D is ambiguous. The ends were cut back, 1 base at V and 3 bases at J, with 7 bases in the middle. The CDR3 sequence is 13 residues long. Germline CDR1 SGHRS, CDR2 YFSETQ. This chain's CDR3 is CASSLSPEETQYF. DNA for the CDR3: TGCGCCAGCAGCTTGAGTCCGGAAGAGACCCAGTACTTC.

This clonotype occurred many times. V is TRBV11-3 and J is TRBJ2-5, with 14 bases lining up with TRBD2. CDR1 is SGHNT, CDR2 YENEEA, per germline. The CDR3 sequence is 16 residues long. The V and J ends lost 5 bases and 5 bases, in that order; junction bases with no gene match: 7. As DNA, the CDR3 is TGTGCCAGCAGCCCGACTAGCGGGAGGGCGGACGAGACCCAGTACTTC. Translating gives CASSPTSGRADETQYF. Complete variable domain (other parts from reference TRBV11-3 and TRBJ2-5): EAGVVQSPRYKIIEKKQPVAFWCNPISGHNTLYWYLQNLGQGPELLIRYENEEAVDDSQLPKDRFSAERLKGVDSTLKIQPAELGDSAVYLCASSPTSGRADETQYFGPGTRLLVL.

At least ten counts were recorded for this clonotype. The V call is TRBV7-8, the J call TRBJ1-2, with a possible D match to TRBD1 (5 bases). This CDR3 has 15 amino acids. In germline, CDR1 is SGHVS, CDR2 FQNEAQ. With 1 base removed from V and 8 bases from J, the gap between germline ends came to 17 bases. Written as DNA, the CDR3 is TGTGCCAGCAGCTTAGGGCCGTCCAGGGCACGAGGCTACACCTTC. Translation: CASSLGPSRARGYTF.